This T cell receptor beta chain was captured in a study of blood T cell repertoires in COVID-19. There are 13 residues in the CDR3. Trimming cost V 6 bases and J 9 bases, with 15 bases left between them. The V gene's germline CDR1 is MNHEY and CDR2 SMNVEV (reference sequence). Profiling relied on immunoSEQ multiplex PCR, and the TCRdb table lists in-frame clones only, not all of them. The data contain some 150,000 clones, more than 75% of them singletons. This chain links TRBV27 with TRBJ1-3; the D is unclear. This TCR was recovered from a man between 60 and 75 years old with active or convalescent COVID-19. Sequenced sample: peripheral blood. The CDR3 is CASRPPGSSTIYF. The CDR3 nucleotides are TGTGCCAGCAGGCCACCGGGATCGAGCACCATATATTTT.